What follows describes a single TCR beta chain. No antigen is known for it. The CDR3 contains 14 residues. Germline CDR1 reads SGHDN; CDR2 reads FVKESK. V dropped 3 bases and J dropped 7 bases, with 15 bases sitting between them. The source of the sample is a study of T cell responses to AZD1222 COVID-19 vaccine. Generated by immunoSEQ multiplex PCR, the TCRdb table keeps only in-frame clones and is missing some. The sample holds about 93,000 clones, just under 90% seen once. Findings and limits, study-wide: Females outnumbered males among donors, who were mostly white British; clonal diversity was possibly underestimated.

V is TRBV14 and J is TRBJ1-2, with D tentatively TRBD1 (6 bases). This clonotype was obtained from an adult in good health. Sequenced material: peripheral blood, taken on day 0 of MenACWY control vaccination. The CDR3 DNA reads as TGTGCCAGCAGCCACTACAGGGATATTGGTGGCTACACCTTC. Residues: CASSHYRDIGGYTF.